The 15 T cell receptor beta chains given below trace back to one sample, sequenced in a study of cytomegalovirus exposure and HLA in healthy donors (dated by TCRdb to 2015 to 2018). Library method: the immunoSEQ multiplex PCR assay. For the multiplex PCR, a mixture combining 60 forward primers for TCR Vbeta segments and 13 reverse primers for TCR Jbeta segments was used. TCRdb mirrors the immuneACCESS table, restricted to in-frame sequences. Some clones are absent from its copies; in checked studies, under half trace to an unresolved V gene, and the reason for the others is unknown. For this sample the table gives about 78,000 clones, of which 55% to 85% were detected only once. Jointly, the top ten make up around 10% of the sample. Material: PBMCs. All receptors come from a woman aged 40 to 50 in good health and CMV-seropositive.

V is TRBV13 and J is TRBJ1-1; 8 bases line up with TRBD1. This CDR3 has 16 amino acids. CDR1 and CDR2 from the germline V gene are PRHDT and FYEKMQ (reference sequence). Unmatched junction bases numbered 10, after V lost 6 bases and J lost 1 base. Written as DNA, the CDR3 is TGTGCCAGCAGGCGGAGGGATCAGGGGGCGAACACTGAAGCTTTCTTT. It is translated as CASRRRDQGANTEAFF.

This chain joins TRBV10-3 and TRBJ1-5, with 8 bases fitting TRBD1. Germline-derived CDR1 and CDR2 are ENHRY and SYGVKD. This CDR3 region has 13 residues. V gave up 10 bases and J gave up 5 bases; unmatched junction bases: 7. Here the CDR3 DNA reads TGTGCCACCAGGACAGGGCTGGATCAGCCCCAGCATTTT. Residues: CATRTGLDQPQHF.

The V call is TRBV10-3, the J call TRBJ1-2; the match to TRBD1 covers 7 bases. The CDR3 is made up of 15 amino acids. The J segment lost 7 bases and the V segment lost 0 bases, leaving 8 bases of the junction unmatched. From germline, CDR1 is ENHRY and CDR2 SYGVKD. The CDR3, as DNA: TGTGCCATCAGTGAGTCCACAGGGGCGACGGGTGGCTACACCTTC. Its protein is CAISESTGATGGYTF.

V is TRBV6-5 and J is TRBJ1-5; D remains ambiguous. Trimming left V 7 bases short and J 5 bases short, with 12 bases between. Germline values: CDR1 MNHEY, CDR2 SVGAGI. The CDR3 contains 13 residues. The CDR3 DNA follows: TGTGCCAGCAACAACCCAGAAGATCAGCCCCAGCATTTT. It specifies CASNNPEDQPQHF.

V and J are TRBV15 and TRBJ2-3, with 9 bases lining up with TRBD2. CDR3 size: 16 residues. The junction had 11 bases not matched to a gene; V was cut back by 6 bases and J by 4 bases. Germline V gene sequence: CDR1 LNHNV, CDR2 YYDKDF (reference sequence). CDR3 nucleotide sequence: TGTGCCACCAGTTCGATTAGCGGGAGAAGGGCAGATACGCAGTATTTT. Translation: CATSSISGRRADTQYF.

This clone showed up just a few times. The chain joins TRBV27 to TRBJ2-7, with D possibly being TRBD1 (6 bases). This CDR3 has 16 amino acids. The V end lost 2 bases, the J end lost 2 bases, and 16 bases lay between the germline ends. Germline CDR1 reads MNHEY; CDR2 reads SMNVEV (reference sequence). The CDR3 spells CASSLRGSKGAYEQYF. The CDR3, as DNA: TGTGCCAGCAGTTTAAGGGGTTCAAAGGGGGCCTACGAGCAGTACTTC.

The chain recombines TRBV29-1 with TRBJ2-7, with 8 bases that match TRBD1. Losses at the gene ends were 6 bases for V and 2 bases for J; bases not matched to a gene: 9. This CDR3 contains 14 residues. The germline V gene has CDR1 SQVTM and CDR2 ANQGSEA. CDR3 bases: TGCAGCGTGGCCCGGGACAGGCCCCCCTACGAGCAGTACTTC. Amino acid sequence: CSVARDRPPYEQYF.

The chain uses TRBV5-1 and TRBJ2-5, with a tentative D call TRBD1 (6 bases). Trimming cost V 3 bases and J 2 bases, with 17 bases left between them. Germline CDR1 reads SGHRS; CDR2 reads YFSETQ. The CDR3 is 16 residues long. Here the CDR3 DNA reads TGCGCCAGCAGCTCCACCTTACAGGGATCACAAGAGACCCAGTACTTC. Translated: CASSSTLQGSQETQYF.

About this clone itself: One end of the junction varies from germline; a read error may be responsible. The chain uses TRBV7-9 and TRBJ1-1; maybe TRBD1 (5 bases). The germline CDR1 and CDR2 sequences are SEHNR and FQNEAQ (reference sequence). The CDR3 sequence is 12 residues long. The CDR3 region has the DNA TGTTCCAGCAGCTTACCAGGGACTGAAGCTTTCTTT. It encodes CSSSLPGTEAFF.

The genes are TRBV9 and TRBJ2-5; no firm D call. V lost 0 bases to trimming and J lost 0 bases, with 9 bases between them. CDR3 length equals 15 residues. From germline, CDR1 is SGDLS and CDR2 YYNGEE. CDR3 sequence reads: CASSVAVADQETQYF. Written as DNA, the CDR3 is TGTGCCAGCAGCGTAGCGGTTGCGGACCAAGAGACCCAGTACTTC. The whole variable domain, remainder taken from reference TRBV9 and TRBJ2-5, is DSGVTQTPKHLITATGQRVTLRCSPRSGDLSVYWYQQSLDQGLQFLIQYYNGEERAKGNILERFSAQQFPDLHSELNLSSLELGDSALYFCASSVAVADQETQYFGPGTRLLVL.

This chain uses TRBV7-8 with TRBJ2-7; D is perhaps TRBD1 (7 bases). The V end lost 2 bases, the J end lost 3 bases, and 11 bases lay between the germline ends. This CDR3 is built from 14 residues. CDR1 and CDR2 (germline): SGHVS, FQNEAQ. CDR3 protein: CASSLNQGGYEQYF. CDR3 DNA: TGTGCCAGCAGCTTAAATCAGGGGGGCTACGAGCAGTACTTC.

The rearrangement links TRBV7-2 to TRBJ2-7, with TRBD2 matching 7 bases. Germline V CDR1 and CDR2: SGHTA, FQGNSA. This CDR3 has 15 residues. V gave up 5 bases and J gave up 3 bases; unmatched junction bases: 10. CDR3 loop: CASSQLASRGYEQYF. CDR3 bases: TGTGCCAGCAGCCAACTAGCGTCACGTGGCTACGAGCAGTACTTC.

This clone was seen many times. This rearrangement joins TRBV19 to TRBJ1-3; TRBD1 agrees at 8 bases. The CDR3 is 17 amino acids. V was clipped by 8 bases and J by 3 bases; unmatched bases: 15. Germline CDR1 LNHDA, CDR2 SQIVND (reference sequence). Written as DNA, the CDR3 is TGTGCCAGTTACCAAACCTTTGGACAGGGCTATGGAAACACCATATATTTT. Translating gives CASYQTFGQGYGNTIYF.

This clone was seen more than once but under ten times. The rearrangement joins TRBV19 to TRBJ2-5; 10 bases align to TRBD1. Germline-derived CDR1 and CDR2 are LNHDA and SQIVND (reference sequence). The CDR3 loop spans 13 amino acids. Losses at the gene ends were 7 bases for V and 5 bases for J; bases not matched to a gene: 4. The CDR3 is CASNRGQGETQYF. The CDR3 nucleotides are TGTGCCAGTAATAGGGGACAGGGGGAGACCCAGTACTTC.

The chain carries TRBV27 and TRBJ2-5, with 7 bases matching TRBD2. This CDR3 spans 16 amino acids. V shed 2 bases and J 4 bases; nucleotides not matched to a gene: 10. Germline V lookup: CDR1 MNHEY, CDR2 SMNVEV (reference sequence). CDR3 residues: CASSLTLGGGGETQYF. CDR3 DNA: TGTGCCAGCAGTTTAACCTTAGGCGGCGGGGGAGAGACCCAGTACTTC.